The 26 T cell receptor beta chains given below trace back to one sample, sequenced in a study of blood T cell repertoires in COVID-19. Here immunoSEQ multiplex PCR was the method, and the copy in TCRdb shows in-frame clones only, minus some. The table has 150,000 to 200,000 clones, about nine tenths seen once. Sequences were obtained from peripheral blood. The receptors here all came from a man in his sixties with acute or convalescent COVID-19.

The chain employs TRBV7-2 and TRBJ2-1, with D maybe TRBD1 (5 bases). The CDR3 spans 16 residues. CDR1 SGHTA and CDR2 FQGNSA come from the germline V gene. V lost 2 bases and J 1 base, leaving 12 bases between the germline ends. This CDR3 is CASSLSAAGSYNEQFF. CDR3 nucleotides: TGTGCCAGCAGCTTATCCGCGGCAGGGTCCTACAATGAGCAGTTCTTC.

V usage is TRBV7-2 and J usage is TRBJ2-2, with D perhaps matching TRBD1 (6 bases). Germline assignment: CDR1 SGHTA and CDR2 FQGNSA. Between the trimmed V and J ends, which lost 10 bases and 4 bases, there was a span of 16 bases. This CDR3 has 14 amino acids. The chain's CDR3 is CATTLGAGTGELFF. CDR3 DNA sequence: TGTGCCACCACCCTGGGGGCCGGCACCGGGGAGCTGTTTTTT. Full variable domain (missing parts from reference TRBV7-2 and TRBJ2-2): GAGVSQSPSNKVTEKGKDVELRCDPISGHTALYWYRQSLGQGLEFLIYFQGNSAPDKSGLPSDRFSAERTGGSVSTLTIQRTQQEDSAVYLCATTLGAGTGELFFGEGSRLTVL.

The J gene is TRBJ1-5, the V gene TRBV19; tentative D call: TRBD1 (6 bases). The CDR3 extends over 15 amino acids. In germline, CDR1 is LNHDA, CDR2 SQIVND (reference sequence). The V and J ends lost 9 bases and 1 base respectively, with 16 bases between them. CDR3 residues: CASTLTGNSNQPQHF. CDR3 DNA: TGTGCCAGCACTTTAACAGGGAACAGCAATCAGCCCCAGCATTTT.

In its sample, this clone was seen once. The chain links TRBV27 to TRBJ1-6, with 8 bases that match TRBD1. From germline, CDR1 is MNHEY and CDR2 SMNVEV (reference sequence). This CDR3 comprises 15 residues. V dropped 3 bases and J dropped 10; count of bases not matched to a gene: 8. CDR3 sequence: CASSFRGQGESPLHF. As DNA, the CDR3 is TGTGCCAGCAGTTTCCGAGGACAGGGAGAATCACCCCTCCACTTT.

The chain has TRBV27 and TRBJ2-1; a weak D match, TRBD1 (5 bases). The CDR3 length is 14 residues. Germline V gives CDR1 MNHEY, CDR2 SMNVEV (reference sequence). V was trimmed by 5 bases and J by 2 bases, leaving 10 bases between them. The CDR3 coding sequence is TGTGCCAGCAGTCCCGACAGCCCCTACAATGAGCAGTTCTTC. This sequence encodes CASSPDSPYNEQFF.

The gene calls are TRBV2 and TRBJ2-5; D not resolved. Looked up from germline, CDR1 is SNHLY and CDR2 is FYNNEI. With 2 bases removed from V and 5 bases from J, the gap between germline ends came to 6 bases. This CDR3 comprises 12 residues. CDR3 protein: CASSEMRETQYF. CDR3 bases: TGTGCCAGCAGTGAAATGAGGGAGACCCAGTACTTC.

This rearrangement joins TRBV10-3 to TRBJ2-3; TRBD1 matches at 9 bases. The J segment lost 0 bases and the V segment lost 10 bases, leaving 5 bases of the junction unmatched. This CDR3 is built from 14 residues. The germline V gene encodes CDR1 ENHRY and CDR2 SYGVKD. The CDR3 coding sequence is TGTGCCACCCTGGACAGGGGAAGCACAGATACGCAGTATTTT. Translation gives CATLDRGSTDTQYF.

The V and J genes are TRBV7-9 and TRBJ1-2; D is perhaps TRBD1 (5 bases). CDR3 size: 14 residues. CDR1 is SEHNR and CDR2 is FQNEAQ in the germline V gene (reference sequence). Between the trimmed V and J ends, which lost 1 base and 7 bases, there was a span of 13 bases. Written as DNA, the CDR3 is TGTGCCAGCAGCTTAGGGACACTGCTCCGTGGCTACACCTTC. Translation: CASSLGTLLRGYTF.

V and J are TRBV5-6 and TRBJ1-2; no definite D call. The CDR3 contains 15 residues. The V end lost 0 bases, the J end lost 3 bases, and 12 bases lay between the germline ends. CDR1 is SGHDT, CDR2 YYEEEE, per germline. The CDR3 spells CASSLVSAGYYGYTF. Written as DNA, the CDR3 is TGTGCCAGCAGCTTGGTTTCCGCAGGATACTATGGCTACACCTTC.

This clone was seen a handful of times. The V and J genes are TRBV7-6 and TRBJ2-7, with 7 bases identical to TRBD1. This CDR3 region has 14 residues. Germline CDR1 is SGHVS and CDR2 is FNYEAQ. Germline trimming cut 4 bases from V and 1 base from J; bases unmatched to any gene: 4. This CDR3 reads CASSSGTASYEQYF. CDR3 coding DNA: TGTGCCAGCAGCTCCGGGACAGCATCCTACGAGCAGTACTTC.

The V call is TRBV6-5, the J call TRBJ1-2; 8 nucleotides align to TRBD1. V lost 5 bases and J lost 7; bases outside the gene matches: 12. The germline gives CDR1 MNHEY, CDR2 SVGAGI. The CDR3 loop spans 15 amino acids. The CDR3 region is CASSTEDRVVSGYTF. The CDR3 region has the DNA TGTGCCAGCAGTACGGAGGACAGGGTCGTGAGTGGCTACACCTTC.

Details on this clone: Other DNA sequences within the sample encode an identical CDR3. This chain connects TRBV28 to TRBJ1-2; D is uncertain. The CDR3 totals 12 residues. V was cut by 3 bases and J by 8 bases, with 10 bases left in between. Germline V gene lookup returns CDR1 MDHEN and CDR2 SYDVKM. The CDR3 spells CASSFRGSGYTF. CDR3 nucleotide sequence: TGTGCCAGCAGTTTTAGAGGATCCGGCTACACCTTC.

The chain carries TRBV3-1 (or the pseudogene TRBV3-2) and TRBJ2-7; 9 positions agree with TRBD1. This CDR3 is built from 14 residues. Germline values: CDR1 LGHDT, CDR2 YNNKEL (reference sequence). The V and J ends lost 1 base and 4 bases, in that order; junction bases with no gene match: 2. CDR3 DNA sequence: TGTGCCAGCAGCCAAGGGGACAGGGTTTACGAGCAGTACGTC. Its protein product is CASSQGDRVYEQYV.

V is TRBV14 and J is TRBJ1-2, with 7 positions matching TRBD1. CDR1 and CDR2 from the germline V gene are SGHDN and FVKESK. The CDR3 contains 17 residues. J gave up 5 bases and V 1 base, and 13 bases lay outside the gene matches. CDR3 in DNA: TGTGCCAGCAGCCAAGTACAGGGGCCGTACCCAGTTTATGGCTACACCTTC. As protein: CASSQVQGPYPVYGYTF.

This sequence joins TRBV19 and TRBJ2-1; 7 bases are shared with TRBD2. Trimming at V came to 4 bases and at J to 8 bases, leaving 14 bases not matched to a gene. The CDR3 covers 16 residues. Germline V gene sequence: CDR1 LNHDA, CDR2 SQIVND (reference sequence). In DNA, the CDR3 is TGTGCCAGTAGTAGGCTAGCGGAGAGCACTTTGGATGAGCAGTTCTTC. Protein: CASSRLAESTLDEQFF.

The rearrangement links TRBV9 to TRBJ1-1; D gene unclear. CDR1 is SGDLS and CDR2 is YYNGEE in the germline V gene. The CDR3 loop spans 13 amino acids. Trimming took 4 bases from V and 0 from J, leaving 7 bases between them. CDR3 sequence reads: CASSPLLNTEAFF. The DNA for the CDR3 is TGTGCCAGCAGCCCCCTGTTGAACACTGAAGCTTTCTTT.

Remarks on this clone: Mismatch with germline at one junction end may stem from a read error. This chain joins TRBV5-1 and TRBJ2-5; 9 nucleotides align to TRBD2. CDR3 length equals 14 residues. In germline, CDR1 is SGHRS, CDR2 YFSETQ. CDR3: CASCFAGGQETQYF. As DNA, the CDR3 is TGCGCCAGCTGCTTTGCGGGGGGGCAAGAGACCCAGTACTTC.

This clone was seen once. The chain is built from TRBV19 and TRBJ1-2, with D perhaps matching TRBD1 (5 bases). Germline lookup yields CDR1 LNHDA and CDR2 SQIVND (reference sequence). The V gene lost 1 base and the J gene lost 4 bases, with 13 bases spanning the gap. The CDR3 is 15 residues long. The CDR3, as DNA: TGTGCCAGTAGTATAGGTAATGGGGCCGGCTATGGCTACACCTTC. Encoded protein: CASSIGNGAGYGYTF.

The V and J genes are TRBV5-5 and TRBJ1-5; D is unclear. The germline V gene has CDR1 SGHKS and CDR2 YYEKEE (reference sequence). V lost 2 bases, J lost 7 bases, and 13 bases lay in between. This CDR3 is built from 14 residues. CDR3 sequence: CASSFLEAGQPQHF. The CDR3 DNA is TGTGCCAGCAGCTTCCTAGAGGCCGGGCAGCCCCAGCATTTT.

The chain employs TRBV14 and TRBJ2-5; 8 bases agree with TRBD2. With 4 bases clipped from V and 1 base from J, the junction kept 8 bases outside the gene matches. Germline V gene lookup returns CDR1 SGHDN and CDR2 FVKESK. The CDR3 covers 16 residues. The CDR3 region is CASSPWIREGQETQYF. In DNA, the CDR3 is TGTGCCAGCAGCCCTTGGATCCGGGAGGGCCAAGAGACCCAGTACTTC.

This chain connects TRBV29-1 to TRBJ1-5; TRBD1 matches at 9 bases. This CDR3 comprises 14 residues. The J segment lost 7 bases and the V segment lost 6 bases, leaving 10 bases of the junction unmatched. CDR1 is SQVTM, CDR2 ANQGSEA, per germline. CDR3 DNA: TGCAGCGTAACCACAGGGGGCGGTCAGCAGCCCCAGCATTTT. This gives the protein CSVTTGGGQQPQHF.

The rearrangement uses TRBV30 and TRBJ1-2; no definite D call. Deletions cut 1 base from V and 2 bases from J, with 5 bases between. CDR1 and CDR2 (germline): GTSNPN, SVGIG (reference sequence). The CDR3 runs 12 residues. DNA for the CDR3: TGTGCCTGGAGTGCAGTCAACTATGGCTACACCTTC. It codes for CAWSAVNYGYTF.

The rearrangement joins TRBV19 to TRBJ2-1, with 12 bases lining up with TRBD2. With 9 bases clipped from V and 3 bases from J, the junction kept 6 bases outside the gene matches. Germline CDR1 LNHDA, CDR2 SQIVND (reference sequence). The CDR3 is made up of 15 amino acids. For the CDR3, the DNA is TGTGCCAGCCGACTAGCGGGAGTTGGCTACAATGAGCAGTTCTTC. Translating gives CASRLAGVGYNEQFF.

This sequence joins TRBV11-2 and TRBJ2-3; 7 bases align to TRBD2. Per the germline V gene, CDR1 is SGHAT and CDR2 is FQNNGV. This CDR3 has 16 residues. Trimming took 5 bases from V and 5 from J; bases not matched to a gene: 13. CDR3 nucleotide sequence: TGTGCCAGCAGCCCTCGGTGGGGGGGAGAGGTAGATACGCAGTATTTT. Its translation is CASSPRWGGEVDTQYF.

This sequence joins TRBV5-1 and TRBJ1-2; maybe TRBD1 (6 bases). CDR3 length: 17 amino acids. Trimming took 4 bases from V and 5 from J, leaving 24 bases between them. Germline V gene sequence: CDR1 SGHRS, CDR2 YFSETQ. Written as DNA, the CDR3 is TGCGCCAGCAGCCCACGTCCCGAGGGACACCCACGATATGGCTACACCTTC. Translating it yields CASSPRPEGHPRYGYTF.

This chain uses TRBV7-3 with TRBJ2-7, with 7 bases identical to TRBD1. Germline loops: CDR1 SGHTA, CDR2 FQGTGA. The length of the CDR3 is 14 residues. Trimming took 6 bases from V and 0 from J; bases not matched to a gene: 5. The CDR3 region is CASSSDRFSYEQYF. Written as DNA, the CDR3 is TGTGCCAGCAGTTCGGACAGGTTCTCCTACGAGCAGTACTTC.